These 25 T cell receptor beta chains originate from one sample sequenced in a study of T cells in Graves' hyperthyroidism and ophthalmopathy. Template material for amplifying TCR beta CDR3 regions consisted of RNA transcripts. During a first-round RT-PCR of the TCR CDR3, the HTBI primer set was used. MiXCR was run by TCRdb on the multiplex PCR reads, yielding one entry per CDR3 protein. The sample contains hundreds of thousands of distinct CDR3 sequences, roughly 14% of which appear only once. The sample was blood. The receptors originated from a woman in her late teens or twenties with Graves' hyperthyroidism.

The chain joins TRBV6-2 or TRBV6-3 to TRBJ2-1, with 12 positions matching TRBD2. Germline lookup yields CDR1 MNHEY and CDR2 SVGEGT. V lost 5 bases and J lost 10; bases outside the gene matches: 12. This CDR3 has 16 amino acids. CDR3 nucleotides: TGTGCCAGCAGTACCCCTAGCGGGAGGGCCCGGGGAGAGCAGTTCTTC. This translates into CASSTPSGRARGEQFF.

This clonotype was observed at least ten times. The CDR3 bases are TGCAGTGCTAGAGATCGGGGACTAGCGGGAGGGCTGATATCCTACAATGAGCAGTTCTTC. Residues: CSARDRGLAGGLISYNEQFF. This sequence joins TRBV20-1 and TRBJ2-1; 16 nucleotides align to TRBD2. V shed 0 bases, J shed 1 base, and the junction held 9 bases outside the gene matches. Germline V CDR1 and CDR2: DFQATT, SNEGSKA (reference sequence). CDR3 length: 20 residues.

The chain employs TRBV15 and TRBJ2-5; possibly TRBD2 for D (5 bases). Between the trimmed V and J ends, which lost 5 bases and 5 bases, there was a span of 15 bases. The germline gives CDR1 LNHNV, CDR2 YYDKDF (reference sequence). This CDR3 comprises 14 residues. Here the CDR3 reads CATSGRGGGETQYF. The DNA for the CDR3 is TGTGCCACCAGCGGCAGAGGAGGTGGGGAGACCCAGTACTTC.

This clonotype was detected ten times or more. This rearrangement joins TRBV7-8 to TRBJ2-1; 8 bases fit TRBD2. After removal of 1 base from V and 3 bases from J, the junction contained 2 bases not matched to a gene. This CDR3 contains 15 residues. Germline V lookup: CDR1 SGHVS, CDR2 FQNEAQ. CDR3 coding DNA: TGTGCCAGCAGCTTAGAACTAGCGGACTACAATGAGCAGTTCTTC. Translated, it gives CASSLELADYNEQFF.

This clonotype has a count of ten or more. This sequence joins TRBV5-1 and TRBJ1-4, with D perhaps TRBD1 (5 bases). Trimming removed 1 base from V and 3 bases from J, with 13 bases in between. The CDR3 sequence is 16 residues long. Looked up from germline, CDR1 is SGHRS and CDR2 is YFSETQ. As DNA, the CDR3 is TGCGCCAGCAGCTTGAATCTAAGGGGTGCTAATGAAAAACTGTTTTTT. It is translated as CASSLNLRGANEKLFF.

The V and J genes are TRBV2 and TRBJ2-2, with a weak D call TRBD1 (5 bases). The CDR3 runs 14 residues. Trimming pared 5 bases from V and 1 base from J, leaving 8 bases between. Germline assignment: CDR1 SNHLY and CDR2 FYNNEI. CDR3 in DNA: TGTGCCAGCAGTTGGGGCGGGAACACCGGGGAGCTGTTTTTT. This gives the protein CASSWGGNTGELFF.

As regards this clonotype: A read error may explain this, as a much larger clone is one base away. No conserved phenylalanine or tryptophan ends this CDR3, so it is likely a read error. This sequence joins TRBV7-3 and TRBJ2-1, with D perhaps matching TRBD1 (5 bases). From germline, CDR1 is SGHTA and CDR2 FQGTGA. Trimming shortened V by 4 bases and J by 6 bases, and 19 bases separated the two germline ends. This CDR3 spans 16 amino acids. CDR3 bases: TGTGCCAGCAGCTCCGCGACAGAAGGGTCGCGCAATGAGCAGTTCCTC. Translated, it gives CASSSATEGSRNEQFL.

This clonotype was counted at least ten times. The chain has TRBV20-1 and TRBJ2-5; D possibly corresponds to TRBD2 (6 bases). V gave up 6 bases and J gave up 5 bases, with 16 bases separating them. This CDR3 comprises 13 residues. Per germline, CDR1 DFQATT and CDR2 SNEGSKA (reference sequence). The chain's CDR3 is CSAPGLKGETQYF. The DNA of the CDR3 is TGCAGTGCACCGGGACTTAAGGGGGAGACCCAGTACTTC.

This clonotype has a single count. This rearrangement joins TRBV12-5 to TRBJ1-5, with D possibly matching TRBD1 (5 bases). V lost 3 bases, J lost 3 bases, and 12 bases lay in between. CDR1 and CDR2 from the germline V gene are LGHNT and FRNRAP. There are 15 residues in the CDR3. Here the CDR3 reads CASGFTQGSNQPQHF. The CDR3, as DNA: TGTGCTAGTGGTTTTACCCAGGGCTCCAATCAGCCCCAGCATTTT. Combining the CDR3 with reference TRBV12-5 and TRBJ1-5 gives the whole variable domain DARVTQTPRHKVTEMGQEVTMRCQPILGHNTVFWYRQTMMQGLELLAYFRNRAPLDDSGMPKDRFSAEMPDATLATLKIQPSEPRDSAVYFCASGFTQGSNQPQHFGDGTRLSIL.

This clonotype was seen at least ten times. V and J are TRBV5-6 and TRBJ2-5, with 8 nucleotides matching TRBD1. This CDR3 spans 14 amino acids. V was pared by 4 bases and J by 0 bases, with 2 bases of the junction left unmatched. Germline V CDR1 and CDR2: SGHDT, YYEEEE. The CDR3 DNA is TGTGCCAGCAGCATGGACAGGGACCAAGAGACCCAGTACTTC. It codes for CASSMDRDQETQYF.

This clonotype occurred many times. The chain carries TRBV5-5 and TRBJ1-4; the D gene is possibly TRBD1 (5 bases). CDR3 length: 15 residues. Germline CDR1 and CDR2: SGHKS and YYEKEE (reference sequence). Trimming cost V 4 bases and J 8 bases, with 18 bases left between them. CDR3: CASSPRRGKEEKLFF. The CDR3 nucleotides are TGTGCCAGCAGCCCTCGGCGGGGCAAAGAAGAAAAACTGTTTTTT.

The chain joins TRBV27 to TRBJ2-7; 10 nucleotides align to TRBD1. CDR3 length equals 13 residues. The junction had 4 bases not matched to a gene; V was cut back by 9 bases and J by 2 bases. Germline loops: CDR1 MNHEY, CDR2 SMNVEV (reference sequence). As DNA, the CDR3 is TGTGCCAGTCATGGACAGGGGGCCTACGAGCAGTACTTC. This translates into CASHGQGAYEQYF.

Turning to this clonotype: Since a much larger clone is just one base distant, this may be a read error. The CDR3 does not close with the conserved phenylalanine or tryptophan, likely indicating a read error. CDR3: CAWTGGSNTEAFL. As DNA, the CDR3 is TGTGCCTGGACAGGCGGGTCGAACACTGAAGCTTTCCTT. This chain joins TRBV30 and TRBJ1-1; D not certain. The germline gives CDR1 GTSNPN, CDR2 SVGIG (reference sequence). Trimming removed 4 bases at V and 1 base at J, with 10 bases between. The length of the CDR3 is 13 residues.

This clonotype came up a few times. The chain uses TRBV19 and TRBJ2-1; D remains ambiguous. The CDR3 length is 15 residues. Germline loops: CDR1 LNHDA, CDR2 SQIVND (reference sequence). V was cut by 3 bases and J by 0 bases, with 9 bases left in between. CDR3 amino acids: CASSIADPSYNEQFF. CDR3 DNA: TGTGCCAGTAGTATCGCAGATCCCTCCTACAATGAGCAGTTCTTC.

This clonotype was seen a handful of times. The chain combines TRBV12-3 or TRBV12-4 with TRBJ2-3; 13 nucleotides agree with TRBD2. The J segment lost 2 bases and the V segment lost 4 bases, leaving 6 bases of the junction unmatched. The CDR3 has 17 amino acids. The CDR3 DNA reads TGTGCCAGCAGTTCCCAGGGACTAGCGGGACACACAGATACGCAGTATTTT. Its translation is CASSSQGLAGHTDTQYF.

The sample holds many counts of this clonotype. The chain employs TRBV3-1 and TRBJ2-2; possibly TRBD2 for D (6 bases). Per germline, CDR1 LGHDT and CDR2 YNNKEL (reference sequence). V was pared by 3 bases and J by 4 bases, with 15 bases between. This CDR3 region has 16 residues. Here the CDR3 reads CASSHWGTGGTGELFF. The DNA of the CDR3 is TGTGCCAGCAGCCACTGGGGGACCGGGGGCACCGGGGAGCTGTTTTTT.

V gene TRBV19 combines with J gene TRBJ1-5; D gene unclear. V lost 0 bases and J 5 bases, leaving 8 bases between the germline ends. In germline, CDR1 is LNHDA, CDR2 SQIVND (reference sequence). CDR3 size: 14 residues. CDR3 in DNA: TGTGCCAGTAGTATAGATCCCGGGTATCAGCCCCAGCATTTT. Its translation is CASSIDPGYQPQHF.

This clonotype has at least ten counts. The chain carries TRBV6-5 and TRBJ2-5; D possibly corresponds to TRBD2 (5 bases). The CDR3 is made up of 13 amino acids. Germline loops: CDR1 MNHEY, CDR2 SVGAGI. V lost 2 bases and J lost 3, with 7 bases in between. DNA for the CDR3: TGTGCCAGCAGTTACGAGAGGGAAGAGACCCAGTACTTC. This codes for CASSYEREETQYF.

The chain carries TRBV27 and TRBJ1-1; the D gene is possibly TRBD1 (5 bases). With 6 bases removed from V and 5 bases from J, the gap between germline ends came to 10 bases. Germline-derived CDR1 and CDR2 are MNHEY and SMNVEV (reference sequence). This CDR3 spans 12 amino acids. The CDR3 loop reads CASRRGTTEAFF. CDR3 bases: TGTGCCAGCAGGCGGGGGACGACTGAAGCTTTCTTT.

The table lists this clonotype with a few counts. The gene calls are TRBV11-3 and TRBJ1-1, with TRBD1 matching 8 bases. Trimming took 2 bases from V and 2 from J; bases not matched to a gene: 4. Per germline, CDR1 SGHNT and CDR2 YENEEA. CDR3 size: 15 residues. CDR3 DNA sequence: TGTGCCAGCAGCTTAATCGCAGGGGGCAACACTGAAGCTTTCTTT. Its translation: CASSLIAGGNTEAFF.

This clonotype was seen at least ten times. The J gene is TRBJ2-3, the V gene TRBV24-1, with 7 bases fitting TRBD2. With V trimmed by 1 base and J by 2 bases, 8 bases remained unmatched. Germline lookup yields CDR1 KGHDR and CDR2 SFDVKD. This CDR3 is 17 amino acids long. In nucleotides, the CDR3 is TGTGCCACCAGTGATTTTTCGGGGGGACGGATCACAGATACGCAGTATTTT. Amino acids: CATSDFSGGRITDTQYF.

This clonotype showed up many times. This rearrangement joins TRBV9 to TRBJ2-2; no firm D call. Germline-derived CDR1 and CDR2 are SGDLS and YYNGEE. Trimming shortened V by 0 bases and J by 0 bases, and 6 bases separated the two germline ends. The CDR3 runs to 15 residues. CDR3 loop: CASSVAPANTGELFF. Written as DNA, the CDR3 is TGTGCCAGCAGCGTAGCGCCCGCGAACACCGGGGAGCTGTTTTTT.

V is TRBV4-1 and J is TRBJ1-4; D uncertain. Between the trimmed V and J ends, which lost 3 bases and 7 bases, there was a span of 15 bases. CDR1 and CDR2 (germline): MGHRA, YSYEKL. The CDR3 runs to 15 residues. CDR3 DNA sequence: TGCGCCAGCAGCCATGGCGCCGTGACCCCTGAAAAACTGTTTTTT. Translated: CASSHGAVTPEKLFF.

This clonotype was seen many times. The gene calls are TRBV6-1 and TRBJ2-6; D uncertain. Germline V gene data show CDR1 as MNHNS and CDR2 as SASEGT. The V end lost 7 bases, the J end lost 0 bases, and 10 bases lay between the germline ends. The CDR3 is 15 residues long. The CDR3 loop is CASTEPGSGANVLTF. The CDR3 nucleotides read TGTGCCAGCACCGAACCTGGCTCTGGGGCCAACGTCCTGACTTTC.

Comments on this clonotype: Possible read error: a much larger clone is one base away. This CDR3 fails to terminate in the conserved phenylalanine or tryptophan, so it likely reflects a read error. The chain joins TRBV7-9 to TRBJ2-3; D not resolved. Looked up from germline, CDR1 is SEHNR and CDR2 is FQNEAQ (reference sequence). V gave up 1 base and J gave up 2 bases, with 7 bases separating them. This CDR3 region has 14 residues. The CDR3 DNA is TGTGCCAGCAGCTTAGATAGAACCACAGATACGCAGTATTCT. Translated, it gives CASSLDRTTDTQYS.